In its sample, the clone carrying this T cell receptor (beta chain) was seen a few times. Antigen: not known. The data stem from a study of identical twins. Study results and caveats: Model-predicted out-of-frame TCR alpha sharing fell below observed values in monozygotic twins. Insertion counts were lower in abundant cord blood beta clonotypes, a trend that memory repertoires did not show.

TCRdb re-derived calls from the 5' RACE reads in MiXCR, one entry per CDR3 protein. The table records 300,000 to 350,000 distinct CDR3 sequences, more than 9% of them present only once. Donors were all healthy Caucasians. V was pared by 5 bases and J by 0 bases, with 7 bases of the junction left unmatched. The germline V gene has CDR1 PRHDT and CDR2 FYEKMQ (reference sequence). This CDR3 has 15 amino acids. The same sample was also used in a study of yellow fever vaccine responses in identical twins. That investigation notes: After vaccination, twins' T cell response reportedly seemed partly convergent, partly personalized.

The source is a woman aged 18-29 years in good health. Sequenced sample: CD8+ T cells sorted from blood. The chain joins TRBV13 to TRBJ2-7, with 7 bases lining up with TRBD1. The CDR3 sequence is CASSLGQESSYEQYF. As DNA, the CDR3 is TGTGCCAGCAGCCTCGGACAGGAGAGCTCCTACGAGCAGTACTTC.